The sample holds a few counts of the clone carrying this TCR beta chain. This record comes from a study of OX40 agonist ivuxolimab in advanced cancers. Assay used: immunoSEQ multiplex PCR; TCRdb lists only in-frame clones, some missing. The sample lists 75,000 to 90,000 clones, roughly 90% occurring once. The TCR comes from an adult with an advanced solid tumor such as melanoma, head and neck, liver or kidney cancer. The sequences come from CD4+ or CD8+ T cells sorted from blood, collected in a trial of the OX40 agonist ivuxolimab.

CDR3 loop: CASSQDTAETNYGYTF. DNA of the CDR3: TGCGCCAGCAGCCAAGATACGGCAGAGACTAACTATGGCTACACCTTC. The rearrangement joins TRBV4-3 to TRBJ1-2, with D unresolved. The CDR3 has 16 residues. V was pared by 0 bases and J by 0 bases, with 11 bases between. Germline CDR1 is LGHNA and CDR2 is YSLEER.